The 5 T cell receptor beta chains given below trace back to one sample, sequenced in a study of shared clonotypes between healthy human individuals. The repertoire was sequenced with immunoSEQ multiplex PCR; TCRdb's copy has only in-frame clones and lacks some. Among some 580,000 clones listed, more than 95% were seen once. Naive CD8 cells lacked CD45RO and underwent positive selection for CCR7, leaving out terminally differentiated effector memory CD45RA+ cells. Sample: naive CD8+ T cells sorted from blood. The receptors derive from a young man in good health.

This chain connects TRBV11-2 to TRBJ2-5; unclear D gene. The CDR3 sequence is 16 residues long. V gave up 1 base and J gave up 2 bases, with 14 bases separating them. CDR1 and CDR2 (germline): SGHAT, FQNNGV. As DNA, the CDR3 is TGTGCCAGCAGCTTAGGTAGGACGGAGTTACAAGAGACCCAGTACTTC. Amino acid sequence: CASSLGRTELQETQYF.

The chain joins TRBV27 to TRBJ2-7; no definite D call. Germline V CDR1 and CDR2: MNHEY, SMNVEV (reference sequence). The CDR3 spans 14 residues. V was clipped by 3 bases and J by 7 bases, with 16 bases between them. In nucleotides, the CDR3 is TGTGCCAGCAGTTTTGGCCCAGATAAGACTGAGCAGTACTTC. It codes for CASSFGPDKTEQYF.

CDR3 loop: CASSISGTAGQYF. In DNA, the CDR3 is TGTGCCAGCAGCATATCCGGGACTGCTGGGCAGTACTTC. The V call is TRBV7-9, the J call TRBJ2-7; D perhaps matches TRBD2 (6 bases). The CDR3 consists of 13 residues. V lost 5 bases and J 9 bases, leaving 17 bases between the germline ends. Germline lookup yields CDR1 SEHNR and CDR2 FQNEAQ (reference sequence).

The chain joins TRBV13 to TRBJ2-7; perhaps TRBD1 as D (6 bases). V was pared by 0 bases and J by 6 bases, with 9 bases between. This CDR3 is built from 13 residues. Looked up from germline, CDR1 is PRHDT and CDR2 is FYEKMQ (reference sequence). The CDR3, as DNA: TGTGCCAGCAGCTTAGGACAGGGACGCGAGCAGTACTTC. It specifies CASSLGQGREQYF.

The CDR3 sequence is CASSQVKISEGYTF. CDR3 bases: TGCGCCAGCAGCCAAGTTAAAATCTCCGAGGGCTACACCTTC. The rearrangement links TRBV4-3 to TRBJ1-2, with D uncertain. V lost 1 base to trimming and J lost 8 bases, with 14 bases between them. Per the germline V gene, CDR1 is LGHNA and CDR2 is YSLEER. The CDR3 runs to 14 residues.